Presented here are 30 T cell receptor beta chains from one specimen sequenced in a study of CXCR4 blockade with PD-1 therapy in pancreatic cancer. Repertoires were generated with immunoSEQ multiplex PCR, while TCRdb's copy carries only in-frame clones and drops some. Here the sample spans 5,000 or so clones, roughly half being singletons. The material sequenced was tumor tissue. These receptors originate from a human donor with pancreatic ductal adenocarcinoma.

The gene calls are TRBV25-1 and TRBJ2-3; D is unclear. The germline V gene encodes CDR1 MGHDK and CDR2 SYGVNS. Trimming shortened V by 4 bases and J by 0 bases, and 8 bases separated the two germline ends. This CDR3 contains 14 residues. The CDR3 loop reads CASSGFTSTDTQYF. The CDR3 DNA is TGTGCCAGCAGTGGGTTCACTAGCACAGATACGCAGTATTTT.

A single count supports this clone. The chain employs TRBV6-8 and TRBJ2-1; no firm D call. Germline-derived CDR1 and CDR2 are MNHGY and SAAAGT. CDR3 length: 15 residues. V lost 7 bases and J 4 bases, leaving 17 bases between the germline ends. CDR3 DNA: TGTGCCAGCAATCTGAAGGGTACCCCATACAATGAGCAGTTCTTC. It codes for CASNLKGTPYNEQFF.

The rearrangement links TRBV23-1 to TRBJ2-5, with D possibly being TRBD1 (6 bases). TRBV23-1 is given ORF status, its function remaining uncertain. There are 14 residues in the CDR3. Trimming left V 6 bases short and J 3 bases short, with 14 bases between. In DNA form, the CDR3 reads TGCGCCAGCAGCCAAGATCCAGGGGAAGAGACCCAGTACTTC. This sequence encodes CASSQDPGEETQYF.

V usage is TRBV19 and J usage is TRBJ1-2; D not resolved. Germline V gives CDR1 LNHDA, CDR2 SQIVND (reference sequence). The CDR3 has 12 residues. Trimming left V 1 base short and J 8 bases short, with 8 bases between. CDR3 in amino acids: CASSIAPGGYTF. The CDR3 DNA is TGTGCCAGTAGTATAGCCCCTGGCGGCTACACCTTC.

The rearrangement joins TRBV30 to TRBJ2-2; D perhaps matches TRBD2 (5 bases). Trimming cost V 1 base and J 5 bases, with 14 bases left between them. Germline CDR1 reads GTSNPN; CDR2 reads SVGIG (reference sequence). This CDR3 region has 15 residues. The CDR3 DNA sequence: TGTGCCTGGAGTGGAGGGCTTACGGGGACCGGGGAGCTGTTTTTT. Its protein product is CAWSGGLTGTGELFF.

This clone came up a few times. The rearrangement links TRBV30 to TRBJ1-1; D uncertain. V lost 3 bases, J lost 4 bases, and 12 bases lay in between. The CDR3 runs to 13 residues. Germline V CDR1 and CDR2: GTSNPN, SVGIG (reference sequence). CDR3 sequence (DNA): TGTGCCTGGAGCGCCAGGCGGGGCACTGAAGCTTTCTTT. It yields the protein CAWSARRGTEAFF.

This clone is labeled medium-sized (0.01 to 0.1%). The genes are TRBV11-3 and TRBJ2-7; TRBD1 aligns across 7 bases. Trimming cost V 5 bases and J 2 bases; bases outside gene matches: 9. CDR3 size: 15 residues. Per the germline V gene, CDR1 is SGHNT and CDR2 is YENEEA. CDR3 amino acids: CASSPGTANPYEQYF. CDR3 nucleotide sequence: TGTGCCAGCAGCCCTGGGACAGCAAATCCCTACGAGCAGTACTTC.

A few counts support this clone. The J gene is TRBJ2-7, the V gene TRBV28; D is perhaps TRBD2 (5 bases). Germline CDR1 and CDR2: MDHEN and SYDVKM. V lost 2 bases and J 7 bases, leaving 12 bases between the germline ends. CDR3 length equals 13 residues. The chain's CDR3 is CASSLKSPGEQYF. Written as DNA, the CDR3 is TGTGCCAGCAGTTTAAAGTCCCCGGGAGAGCAGTACTTC.

The chain joins TRBV19 to TRBJ2-3; either TRBD1 or TRBD2 may supply D (5 bases each). Trimming left V 3 bases short and J 4 bases short, with 14 bases between. The CDR3 covers 15 residues. Germline V gene data show CDR1 as LNHDA and CDR2 as SQIVND (reference sequence). CDR3 loop: CASSMGPGGADTQYF. The CDR3, as DNA: TGTGCCAGTAGTATGGGGCCCGGAGGAGCAGATACGCAGTATTTT.

The chain joins TRBV29-1 to TRBJ2-5; perhaps TRBD1 as D (6 bases). Trimming took 3 bases from V and 3 from J, leaving 8 bases between them. This CDR3 comprises 12 residues. Per germline, CDR1 SQVTM and CDR2 ANQGSEA. The CDR3 sequence: CSVDRGEETQYF. The CDR3 DNA reads TGCAGCGTTGACAGGGGTGAAGAGACCCAGTACTTC.

V usage is TRBV9 and J usage is TRBJ1-4; no firm D call. Per the germline V gene, CDR1 is SGDLS and CDR2 is YYNGEE. The V and J ends lost 3 bases and 2 bases respectively, with 11 bases between them. The CDR3 is 15 amino acids. CDR3 protein: CASSATGGTNEKLFF. The CDR3 DNA reads as TGTGCCAGCAGCGCGACCGGAGGCACTAATGAAAAACTGTTTTTT.

This clone was counted only a few times. The chain has TRBV2 and TRBJ2-5; TRBD1 matches 9 bases. This CDR3 has 13 amino acids. V lost 5 bases, J lost 4 bases, and 2 bases stayed unmatched. CDR1 and CDR2 from the germline V gene are SNHLY and FYNNEI. CDR3 region: CASSTDRGETQYF. The CDR3 DNA is TGTGCCAGCAGTACGGACAGGGGAGAGACCCAGTACTTC.

This clone is judged medium-sized (0.01 to 0.1%). The chain couples TRBV11-3 to TRBJ2-5; D tentatively fits TRBD1 or TRBD2 (6 bases each). V was shortened by 2 bases and J by 1 base, with 11 bases between the two germline ends. The CDR3 consists of 15 residues. Germline-derived CDR1 and CDR2 are SGHNT and YENEEA. CDR3 amino acids: CASSLNTGAQETQYF. The CDR3 coding sequence is TGTGCCAGCAGCTTAAATACGGGGGCCCAAGAGACCCAGTACTTC.

V gene TRBV6-8 combines with J gene TRBJ2-1, with D possibly matching TRBD2 (7 bases). Per the germline V gene, CDR1 is MNHGY and CDR2 is SAAAGT. The CDR3 runs to 12 residues. V was trimmed by 0 bases and J by 16 bases, leaving 13 bases between them. The CDR3 reads CASSYSEGGPFF. DNA of the CDR3: TGTGCCAGCAGTTACTCGGAGGGGGGGCCTTTCTTC.

This clone was counted only a few times. The chain carries TRBV4-1 and TRBJ2-2; no clear D. Trimming took off 0 bases at V and 6 bases at J, with 17 bases between the two ends. The CDR3 consists of 17 residues. The V gene's germline CDR1 is MGHRA and CDR2 YSYEKL. CDR3 bases: TGCGCCAGCAGCCAAGATTTCCTCCGGAGTGGCTCCGGGGAGCTGTTTTTT. Amino acid sequence: CASSQDFLRSGSGELFF.

This sequence joins TRBV29-1 and TRBJ2-7, with TRBD1 matching 9 bases. V was clipped by 6 bases and J by 2 bases; unmatched bases: 2. The CDR3 extends over 12 amino acids. Germline CDR1 is SQVTM and CDR2 is ANQGSEA. The CDR3 reads CSVRQGAYEQYF. CDR3 coding DNA: TGCAGCGTGCGACAGGGGGCCTACGAGCAGTACTTC.

This clone was seen once. The V and J genes are TRBV29-1 and TRBJ2-5; maybe TRBD1 (6 bases). This CDR3 has 13 residues. The germline V gene encodes CDR1 SQVTM and CDR2 ANQGSEA. The V end lost 6 bases, the J end lost 3 bases, and 14 bases lay between the germline ends. The CDR3 DNA follows: TGCAGCGTGAAGGACAGCAATAAAGAGACCCAGTACTTC. It specifies CSVKDSNKETQYF. The complete variable domain, with remaining parts taken from reference TRBV29-1 and TRBJ2-5, reads SAVISQKPSRDICQRGTSLTIQCQVDSQVTMMFWYRQQPGQSLTLIATANQGSEATYESGFVIDKFPISRPNLTFSTLTVSNMSPEDSSIYLCSVKDSNKETQYFGPGTRLLVL.

A few counts support this clone. The chain carries TRBV28 and TRBJ2-7, with D maybe TRBD2 (6 bases). This CDR3 is 15 amino acids long. Trimming shortened V by 7 bases and J by 4 bases, and 20 bases separated the two germline ends. Germline V gene lookup returns CDR1 MDHEN and CDR2 SYDVKM. CDR3 sequence: CASTSGGGLPYEQYF. CDR3 bases: TGTGCCAGCACCTCAGGTGGGGGACTCCCTTACGAGCAGTACTTC.

The gene calls are TRBV28 and TRBJ2-1; 9 bases line up with TRBD1. CDR3 length: 14 amino acids. J lost 10 bases, V lost 5 bases, and 9 bases had no gene match. Germline V gene lookup returns CDR1 MDHEN and CDR2 SYDVKM. In DNA form, the CDR3 reads TGTGCCAGCAGTCCCCAGGGACAGGGAGGGGAGCAGTTCTTC. It codes for CASSPQGQGGEQFF. The full variable domain, its missing parts supplied by reference TRBV28 and TRBJ2-1, is DVKVTQSSRYLVKRTGEKVFLECVQDMDHENMFWYRQDPGLGLRLIYFSYDVKMKEKGDIPEGYSVSREKKERFSLILESASTNQTSMYLCASSPQGQGGEQFFGPGTRLTVL.

This clone was seen more than once but under ten times. J is TRBJ2-7 and V is TRBV6-4; 12 bases line up with TRBD2. The CDR3 consists of 15 residues. Germline lookup yields CDR1 MRHNA and CDR2 SNTAGT. J lost 3 bases, V lost 6 bases, and 6 bases had no gene match. CDR3: CASSRLAGGVYEQYF. CDR3 nucleotide sequence: TGTGCCAGCAGCCGGCTAGCGGGGGGGGTCTACGAGCAGTACTTC.

This chain joins TRBV30 and TRBJ2-7; D uncertain. CDR1 and CDR2 (germline): GTSNPN, SVGIG (reference sequence). This CDR3 spans 12 amino acids. V gave up 5 bases and J gave up 3 bases, with 11 bases separating them. CDR3 sequence: CAWGRPIYEQYF. In nucleotides, the CDR3 is TGTGCCTGGGGACGTCCAATCTACGAGCAGTACTTC.

The CDR3 coding sequence is TGTGCCAGTAGTGTAACGACAGTAACTAGCACAGATACGCAGTATTTT. Translation: CASSVTTVTSTDTQYF. V is TRBV19 and J is TRBJ2-3; D is possibly TRBD1 (5 bases). Germline lookup yields CDR1 LNHDA and CDR2 SQIVND (reference sequence). V shed 5 bases and J shed 0 bases, with 15 bases lying between them. The CDR3 extends over 16 amino acids.

The chain couples TRBV6-8 to TRBJ2-4; TRBD2 matches 13 bases. Unmatched junction bases numbered 13, after V lost 0 bases and J lost 8 bases. Germline V CDR1 and CDR2: MNHGY, SAAAGT. This CDR3 is 19 amino acids long. The CDR3 sequence: CASSYSRTSGSGTGDIQYF. The CDR3 DNA reads as TGTGCCAGCAGTTACTCCCGGACTAGCGGGAGTGGGACGGGAGACATTCAGTACTTC.

The CDR3 DNA sequence: TGTGCCAGCAGTGACCAGCCCCTTTCGGGTAACAATGAGCAGTTCTTC. It yields the protein CASSDQPLSGNNEQFF. V is TRBV6-8 and J is TRBJ2-1, with no clear D. Germline CDR1 reads MNHGY; CDR2 reads SAAAGT. The CDR3 has 16 residues. Deletions cut 5 bases from V and 5 bases from J, with 19 bases between.

The sample holds one count of this clone. The CDR3 reads CASIAPAGELFF. In DNA, the CDR3 is TGTGCCAGCATAGCCCCTGCCGGGGAGCTGTTTTTT. The chain combines TRBV2 with TRBJ2-2; unclear D gene. Trimming took 7 bases from V and 6 from J, leaving 9 bases between them. Germline CDR1 reads SNHLY; CDR2 reads FYNNEI. This CDR3 region has 12 residues.

This clone appeared once. The CDR3 DNA reads as TGTGCCAGTGGAGGTTATCAGCCCCAGCATTTT. Amino acids: CASGGYQPQHF. This chain links TRBV19 with TRBJ1-5; no definite D call. The CDR3 has 11 amino acids. Germline CDR1 is LNHDA and CDR2 is SQIVND (reference sequence). Trimming cost V 8 bases and J 5 bases, with 7 bases left between them.

V gene TRBV7-5 combines with J gene TRBJ2-1; TRBD2 is the table's D call, not checked against the DNA. TRBV7-5 is flagged as a pseudogene. The CDR3 length is 14 residues. The CDR3 DNA is TGTGCCAGCAGCACGTATTTCCCGGGGGTCGAGCAGTTCTTC. Translating gives CASSTYFPGVEQFF.

The rearrangement uses TRBV19 and TRBJ2-5; 12 bases line up with TRBD1. CDR1 and CDR2 (germline): LNHDA, SQIVND (reference sequence). After removal of 5 bases from V and 3 bases from J, the junction contained 7 bases not matched to a gene. This CDR3 has 16 residues. The CDR3 DNA sequence: TGTGCCAGTAGTTTGGCTGGGACAGGGGGCAAAGAGACCCAGTACTTC. Amino acid sequence: CASSLAGTGGKETQYF.

V gene TRBV6-8 combines with J gene TRBJ1-4, with TRBD1 matching over 9 bases. V lost 5 bases and J lost 0; bases outside the gene matches: 10. Germline loops: CDR1 MNHGY, CDR2 SAAAGT. This CDR3 is 18 amino acids long. DNA of the CDR3: TGTGCCAGCAGTCCCGGGACAGGGTTCGGGGCAACTAATGAAAAACTGTTTTTT. It yields the protein CASSPGTGFGATNEKLFF.

This clone is deemed medium-sized. The V call is TRBV11-3, the J call TRBJ2-5; D call uncertain. Trimming stripped 6 bases from V and 1 base from J, with 12 bases between. The CDR3 has 14 amino acids. CDR1 and CDR2 (germline): SGHNT, YENEEA. CDR3 bases: TGTGCCAGCAGTTCGGACCTCTTCCAAGAGACCCAGTACTTC. Protein: CASSSDLFQETQYF.